This TCR beta chain was profiled in a study of shared clonotypes between healthy human individuals. The study's findings and limits: Memory subsets generally showed smaller estimated richness than naive subsets did. The authors expected sequencing depth to affect clonotype sharing among donors.

Method: immunoSEQ multiplex PCR; TCRdb's copy keeps in-frame clones and lacks some. The table shows 700,000 to 950,000 clones, with about 96% occurring only once. Naive CD8 cells were CD45RO-negative, positively selected for CCR7, excluding terminally differentiated effector memory CD45RA+ cells. Caucasian adults residing in Nashville, Tennessee made up all the donors. V shed 4 bases and J shed 6 bases, with 22 bases lying between them. The CDR3 consists of 17 residues. Looked up from germline, CDR1 is SQVTM and CDR2 is ANQGSEA. Regarding this clone: The antigen is undetermined.

Sequences were obtained from naive CD8+ T cells sorted from blood. This clonotype originated in a man aged 30 to 45 in good health. V gene TRBV29-1 combines with J gene TRBJ2-6, with unresolved D. CDR3 in amino acids: CSVAGGGSGSSANVLTF. For the CDR3, the DNA is TGCAGCGTTGCCGGTGGCGGTTCCGGGTCCTCGGCCAACGTCCTGACTTTC. Full variable domain (missing parts from reference TRBV29-1 and TRBJ2-6): SAVISQKPSRDICQRGTSLTIQCQVDSQVTMMFWYRQQPGQSLTLIATANQGSEATYESGFVIDKFPISRPNLTFSTLTVSNMSPEDSSIYLCSVAGGGSGSSANVLTFGAGSRLTVL.